The text below deals with one TCR beta chain. The CDR3 consists of 13 residues. Looked up from germline, CDR1 is MRHNA and CDR2 is SNTAGT. Losses at the gene ends were 6 bases for V and 7 bases for J; bases not matched to a gene: 7. The data stem from a study of blood T cell repertoires in COVID-19. Study summary: Recovered participants had two consecutive negative NP/OP PCR tests, healthcare professional clearance, or symptom resolution. Sources were T cells, B-cell-depleted T cells, or PBMCs; the material itself was cDNA or gDNA.

Generated by immunoSEQ multiplex PCR, the TCRdb table keeps only in-frame clones and is missing some. There are roughly 200,000 clones in the sample; about 85% occur only once, and about 26% lies in the top ten. Sequencing used PBMCs or T cells enriched from blood (not recorded which). The chain joins TRBV6-4 to TRBJ1-2; 8 bases agree with TRBD1. This TCR was sampled from a woman aged 40 to 49 in a cohort exposed to, infected with or recovered from COVID-19 (not recorded which). For the CDR3, the DNA is TGTGCCAGCAGCCCCTCAGGGGGCGGTGGCTACACCTTC. The encoded protein is CASSPSGGGGYTF.